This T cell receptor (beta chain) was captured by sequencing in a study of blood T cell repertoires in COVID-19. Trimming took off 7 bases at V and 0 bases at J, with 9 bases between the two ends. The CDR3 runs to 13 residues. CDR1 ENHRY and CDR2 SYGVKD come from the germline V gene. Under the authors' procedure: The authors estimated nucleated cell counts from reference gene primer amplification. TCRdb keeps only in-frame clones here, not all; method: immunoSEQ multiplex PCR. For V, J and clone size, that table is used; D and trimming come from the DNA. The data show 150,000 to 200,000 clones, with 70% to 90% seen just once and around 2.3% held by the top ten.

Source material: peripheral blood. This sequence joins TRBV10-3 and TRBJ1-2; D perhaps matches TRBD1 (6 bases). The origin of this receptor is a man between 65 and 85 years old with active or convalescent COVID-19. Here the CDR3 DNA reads TGTGCCATCACCGGACAGCCTAACTATGGCTACACCTTC. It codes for CAITGQPNYGYTF.